These 4 T cell receptor beta chains were all obtained from the same sample, sequenced in a study of T cells in Graves' hyperthyroidism and ophthalmopathy. Researchers amplified the TCR beta CDR3 regions from RNA transcripts. When the TCR CDR3 underwent first-round RT-PCR, the HTBI primer set was used. TCRdb recomputed calls from the multiplex PCR reads with MiXCR, one row per CDR3 protein. The data show under 700,000 distinct CDR3 sequences, with roughly 46% seen just once and about 8.2% held by the top ten. Sequencing was carried out using peripheral blood or thyroid tissue (not recorded which). These receptors originate from a woman between 18 and 29 years old with Graves' hyperthyroidism.

The CDR3 reads CAITDGGDGYTF. The CDR3 region has the DNA TGTGCCATCACCGATGGAGGGGATGGCTACACCTTC. The genes are TRBV10-3 and TRBJ1-2; D may be TRBD1 (5 bases). Germline V gene sequence: CDR1 ENHRY, CDR2 SYGVKD. V shed 7 bases and J shed 6 bases, with 12 bases lying between them. The CDR3 is 12 residues long.

With regard to this clonotype: A much larger clone lies a single base off, so this may be a read error. The chain employs TRBV25-1 and TRBJ1-2; the D is unclear. V was trimmed by 6 bases and J by 7 bases, leaving 18 bases between them. The germline CDR1 and CDR2 sequences are MGHDK and SYGVNS. The CDR3 is made up of 14 amino acids. For the CDR3, the DNA is TGTGCCAGCAGCTTACCACCTCGGCTACCTGGCTACACCTTC. The encoded protein is CASSLPPRLPGYTF.

About this clonotype itself: It may be a read error: a sequence one base away is much more abundant. J is TRBJ1-6 and V is TRBV6-5; D is ambiguous. From germline, CDR1 is MNHEY and CDR2 SVGAGI. Trimming pared 4 bases from V and 13 bases from J, leaving 11 bases between. The CDR3 runs 12 residues. CDR3 amino acids: CASSLAREPLHF. CDR3 nucleotide sequence: TGTGCCAGCAGTTTAGCCCGTGAGCCCCTCCACTTT.

The V gene is TRBV9, the J gene TRBJ1-1; 8 nucleotides line up with TRBD1. The V gene end was trimmed by 4 bases and the J gene end by 2 bases; junction bases not matched to a gene: 7. The CDR3 runs 15 residues. The germline gives CDR1 SGDLS, CDR2 YYNGEE. The CDR3 here is CASSPEDRENTEAFF. The DNA of the CDR3 is TGTGCCAGCAGCCCCGAGGACAGGGAAAACACTGAAGCTTTCTTT.